This entry lists 10 T cell receptor beta chains sequenced from one sample in a study of blood T cells in healthy people across ages. A second PCR of about 6 to 12 cycles used a sample-barcoded 5' primer and a J-beta primer mix. From the 5' RACE reads, TCRdb called clonotypes with MiXCR, one entry per CDR3 protein. The sample holds over 1,500,000 distinct CDR3 sequences, 40% to 55% seen once. Sequences were obtained from blood. The receptors here all came from a woman aged 40 to 50 in good health.

This clonotype appeared a few times. V gene TRBV11-2 combines with J gene TRBJ1-2, with D hard to call. CDR3 length: 15 amino acids. Germline loops: CDR1 SGHAT, CDR2 FQNNGV. V shed 5 bases and J shed 6 bases, with 19 bases lying between them. The CDR3 DNA sequence: TGTGCCAGCAGCCCGATACGGAAGTTAGACCATGGCTACACCTTC. Protein product: CASSPIRKLDHGYTF.

The J gene is TRBJ2-7, the V gene TRBV24-1; 9 nucleotides match TRBD1. The J call may be incorrect, as the DNA end agrees better with TRBJ2-5. The CDR3 contains 15 residues. CDR1 and CDR2 (germline): KGHDR, SFDVKD. CDR3 loop: CATSDPGTGRETQYF. The CDR3 DNA follows: TGTGCCACCAGTGATCCTGGGACAGGGCGAGAGACCCAGTACTTC.

Points on this clonotype: The junction and the germline gene differ at one end; a read error may be behind it. The chain links TRBV27 to TRBJ1-5; D call uncertain. The germline V gene encodes CDR1 MNHEY and CDR2 SMNVEV (reference sequence). The CDR3 has 15 amino acids. The CDR3 nucleotides read TGTGCCAGCAATTTACGGAGAGGCAGCAATCAGCCCCAGCATTTT. Its protein is CASNLRRGSNQPQHF.

The chain couples TRBV2 to TRBJ2-1; 9 bases agree with TRBD1. Per germline, CDR1 SNHLY and CDR2 FYNNEI. With 6 bases clipped from V and 10 bases from J, the junction kept 4 bases outside the gene matches. CDR3 length: 12 residues. DNA of the CDR3: TGTGCCAGCAGCGGGACAGGGCCCGAGCAGTTCTTC. Its protein is CASSGTGPEQFF. The full variable domain, in which reference TRBV2 and TRBJ2-1 provide the parts outside the CDR3, is EPEVTQTPSHQVTQMGQEVILRCVPISNHLYFYWYRQILGQKVEFLVSFYNNEISEKSEIFDDQFSVERPDGSNFTLKIRSTKLEDSAMYFCASSGTGPEQFFGPGTRLTVL.

This clonotype was observed at least ten times. The chain carries TRBV12-3 or TRBV12-4 and TRBJ1-6, with 9 bases aligning to TRBD1. V lost 3 bases, J lost 7 bases, and 1 base stayed unmatched. CDR3 length: 14 residues. CDR3 bases: TGTGCCAGCAGTTTCGGGACAGGGAATTCACCCCTCCACTTT. Encoded protein: CASSFGTGNSPLHF.

As regards this clonotype: This sequence may be a read error, since a much larger clone differs from it by one base. J is TRBJ2-5 and V is TRBV20-1, with no clear D. CDR3 length: 13 amino acids. V was pared by 3 bases and J by 2 bases, with 10 bases between. Germline V gives CDR1 DFQATT, CDR2 SNEGSKA (reference sequence). CDR3 sequence: CSASEEIQETQYF. DNA of the CDR3: TGCAGTGCTAGCGAGGAAATACAAGAGACCCAGTACTTC.

The DNA for the CDR3 is TGCAGCGTTGGTCAGGGACTATTGAACACCGGGGAGCTGTTTTTT. The encoded protein is CSVGQGLLNTGELFF. The chain joins TRBV29-1 to TRBJ2-2; 7 bases align to TRBD2. The J segment lost 1 base and the V segment lost 4 bases, leaving 6 bases of the junction unmatched. This CDR3 region has 15 residues. Germline CDR1 SQVTM, CDR2 ANQGSEA.

This clonotype showed up just a few times. The junction does not match germline at one end; this may be a read error. V usage is TRBV3-1 and J usage is TRBJ1-2, with D possibly matching TRBD1 (6 bases). Germline-derived CDR1 and CDR2 are LGHDT and YNNKEL (reference sequence). The CDR3 is 14 residues long. The CDR3 is CASRQGGGNYGYTF. For the CDR3, the DNA is TGTGCCAGCAGGCAAGGGGGAGGGAACTATGGCTACACCTTC.

This clonotype was counted between two and nine times. This sequence joins TRBV7-9 and TRBJ2-7; 14 bases are shared with TRBD2. Germline V gene lookup returns CDR1 SEHNR and CDR2 FQNEAQ (reference sequence). The CDR3 consists of 17 residues. V was clipped by 5 bases and J by 0 bases; unmatched bases: 6. The CDR3 is CASSPGLAGVRSYEQYF. As DNA, the CDR3 is TGTGCCAGCAGCCCGGGACTAGCGGGGGTCCGCTCCTACGAGCAGTACTTC. Full variable domain (missing parts from reference TRBV7-9 and TRBJ2-7): DTGVSQNPRHKITKRGQNVTFRCDPISEHNRLYWYRQTLGQGPEFLTYFQNEAQLEKSRLLSDRFSAERPKGSFSTLEIQRTEQGDSAMYLCASSPGLAGVRSYEQYFGPGTRLTVT.

This clonotype was seen a handful of times. The chain uses TRBV20-1 and TRBJ2-5; D is possibly TRBD1 or TRBD2 (5 bases each). This CDR3 comprises 14 residues. Germline V gene data show CDR1 as DFQATT and CDR2 as SNEGSKA (reference sequence). V was trimmed by 8 bases and J by 5 bases, leaving 21 bases between them. CDR3 sequence (DNA): TGCAGTCCTAAAGAGGCAGGGCGCGGGGAGACCCAGTACTTC. Protein: CSPKEAGRGETQYF.